A selection of T cell receptor beta chains follows, all from one sample in a study of blood T cell repertoires in COVID-19. Assay: immunoSEQ multiplex PCR; the TCRdb copy retains only in-frame clones and omits some. The sample holds 260,000 or so clones, more than 75% seen once. The specimen sequenced was PBMCs or T cells enriched from blood (not recorded which). The receptor set was obtained from a man between 18 and 35 years old who had recovered from COVID-19. Each CDR3 is given without its conserved first and last residue. The D gene is left open where the match is weak. The size field is filled for only some rows; it gives once, few, many or a size class.

j_call | clone_size | d_call | v_call | cdr3_aa
TRBJ2-3 | - | TRBD1 | TRBV5-1 | ASSLAGTGGTDTQY
TRBJ2-1 | once | TRBD1 | TRBV10-3 | AISVGQGAEEQF
TRBJ1-2 | once | - | TRBV2 | ASSGAGTRYGYT
TRBJ2-1 | - | TRBD2 | TRBV7-8 | ASSPRTSGFL
TRBJ2-1 | - | TRBD2 | TRBV5-1 | ASSPTSGGYNEQF
TRBJ2-3 | - | TRBD2 | TRBV24-1 | ATSDSHSSGGASTDTQY
TRBJ1-5 | - | - | TRBV2 | ASNAGGDQPQH
TRBJ1-1 | - | TRBD1 | TRBV30 | AWAGTGLPHREAF
TRBJ2-1 | - | - | TRBV19 | ASSHTAESSYNEQF
TRBJ1-2 | - | - | TRBV6-5 | ASKGAEANYGYT
TRBJ1-1 | few | - | TRBV3-1/TRBV3-2 | ASTTEGQSAF
TRBJ2-7 | - | - | TRBV5-1 | ASSLNGVGGEQY
TRBJ2-1 | - | TRBD2 | TRBV28 | ASGKREIGEQF
TRBJ2-7 | - | TRBD1 | TRBV19 | ASSMSTGVSGQY
TRBJ2-7 | - | TRBD2 | TRBV28 | ASVASGRSYEQY
TRBJ2-7 | - | TRBD2 | TRBV12-5 | ASGLGLAGVTEQY
TRBJ2-5 | - | - | TRBV20-1 | SARDRETQY
TRBJ2-2 | - | - | TRBV29-1 | SAFPGDNTGELF
TRBJ1-6 | - | - | TRBV7-2 | ASSMGQLNSPLH
TRBJ2-2 | once | TRBD2 | TRBV3-1/TRBV3-2 | ASSHLAGVRTGELF
TRBJ1-2 | - | - | TRBV6-5 | ASSLTGSGYT
TRBJ1-2 | - | - | TRBV10-3 | AISERGSNYGYT
TRBJ1-1 | - | - | TRBV11-2 | ASSSRRGTGDTEAF
TRBJ2-5 | - | - | TRBV19 | ASSIQEQETQY
TRBJ2-5 | - | - | TRBV5-4 | ASSLLGGRETQY
TRBJ2-7 | - | TRBD1 | TRBV7-9 | ASSLVLGTGETEQY
TRBJ1-4 | - | - | TRBV12-3/TRBV12-4 | ASSSWSEKLF
TRBJ2-3 | - | - | TRBV9 | ASSVPRGGSGGTDTQY
TRBJ2-7 | - | TRBD1 | TRBV7-9 | ASSLDDRGEYEQY